The present T cell receptor (beta chain) was sequenced within a study of T cells expressing NK-cell markers. Points from the study as a whole: In several donors, dominant clonotypes made up 28.3-60.1% of CD3+CD56-NKG2C+ cells.

CDR1 and CDR2 from the germline V gene are LNHNV and YYDKDF (reference sequence). The CDR3 loop spans 15 amino acids. On this clonotype: Its antigen is undetermined.

Reanalyzing the 5' RACE reads, TCRdb keeps one entry per CDR3 protein, without DNA. Seen in this sample are some 440,000 distinct CDR3 sequences; the ten most common clones hold approximately 1.4%. The receptor's source is a woman aged 45 to 65 in good health. V and J are TRBV15 and TRBJ2-1; TCRdb outputs TRBD2, but without DNA this stays unchecked. The specimen was blood T cells: a sorted CD56 or NKG2C T cell subset, CD4+ or CD8+ T cells, or bulk PBMC T cells (not recorded which). The CDR3 protein is CATSPPNAGYNEQFF.